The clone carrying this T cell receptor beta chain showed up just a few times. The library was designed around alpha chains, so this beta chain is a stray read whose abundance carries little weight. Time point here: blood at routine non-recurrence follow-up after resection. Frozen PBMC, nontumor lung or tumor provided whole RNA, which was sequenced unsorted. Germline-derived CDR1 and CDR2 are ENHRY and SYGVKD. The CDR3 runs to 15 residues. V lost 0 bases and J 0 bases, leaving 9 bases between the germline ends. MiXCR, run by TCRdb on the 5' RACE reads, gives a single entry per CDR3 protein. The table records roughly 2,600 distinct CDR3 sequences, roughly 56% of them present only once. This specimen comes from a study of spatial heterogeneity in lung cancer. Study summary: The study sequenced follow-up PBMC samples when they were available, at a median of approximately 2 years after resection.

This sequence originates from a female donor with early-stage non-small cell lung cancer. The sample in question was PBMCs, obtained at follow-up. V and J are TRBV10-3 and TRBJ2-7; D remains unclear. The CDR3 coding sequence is TGTGCCATCAGTGAGTCCCGTGACCACTCCTACGAGCAGTACTTC. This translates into CAISESRDHSYEQYF.